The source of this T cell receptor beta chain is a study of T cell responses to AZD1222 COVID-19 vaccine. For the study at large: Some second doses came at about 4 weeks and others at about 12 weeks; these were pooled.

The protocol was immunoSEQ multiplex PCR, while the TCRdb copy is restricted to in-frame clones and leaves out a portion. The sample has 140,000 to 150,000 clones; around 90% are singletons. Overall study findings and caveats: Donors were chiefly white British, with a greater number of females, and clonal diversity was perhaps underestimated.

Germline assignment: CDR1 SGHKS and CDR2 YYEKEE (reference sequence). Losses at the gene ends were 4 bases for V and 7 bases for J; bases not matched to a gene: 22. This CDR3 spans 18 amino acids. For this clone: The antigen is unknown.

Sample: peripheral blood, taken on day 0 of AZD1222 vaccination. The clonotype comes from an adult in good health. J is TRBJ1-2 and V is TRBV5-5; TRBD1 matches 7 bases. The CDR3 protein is CASSQNPQGGGQFFGYTF. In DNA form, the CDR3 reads TGTGCCAGCAGCCAGAATCCCCAGGGGGGCGGACAATTCTTTGGCTACACCTTC.